The 26 T cell receptor beta chains below all came from one sample that was sequenced in a study of CD8 T cells in Susac syndrome (dated by TCRdb to the late 2010s). The library was generated by the immunoSEQ multiplex PCR assay. RNA was extracted with the RNeasy kit and roughly 0.45 to 1 ug was reverse transcribed using random hexamers. TCRdb reprocessing: public reads trimmed at Q25 with fastp, clones called with MiXCR, in-frame beta chains kept. Each CDR3 protein appears once, grouped with its most common genes and DNA. A total of around 300,000 distinct CDR3 sequences appear in this sample, 70% to 90% of them only once. The top ten clonotypes cover roughly 0.21% of the sample. What was sequenced was CD8+ T cells from PBMCs. The receptors stem from a human donor with multiple sclerosis.

V and J are TRBV15 and TRBJ1-4; TRBD1 aligns across 7 bases. The V gene's germline CDR1 is LNHNV and CDR2 YYDKDF (reference sequence). The CDR3 contains 16 residues. Germline trimming cut 4 bases from V and 5 bases from J; bases unmatched to any gene: 10. The CDR3 protein is CATSTGLETGNEKLFF. The CDR3 region has the DNA TGTGCCACCAGCACCGGACTGGAGACAGGGAATGAAAAACTGTTTTTT.

The V call is TRBV15, the J call TRBJ2-5, with TRBD2 identical over 10 bases. V lost 3 bases to trimming and J lost 5 bases; unmatched junction nucleotides: 3. The CDR3 is made up of 14 amino acids. The germline V gene has CDR1 LNHNV and CDR2 YYDKDF (reference sequence). CDR3 residues: CATSRTSGHETQYF. CDR3 nucleotides: TGTGCCACCAGCAGGACTAGCGGGCACGAGACCCAGTACTTC.

The chain carries TRBV30 and TRBJ2-1, with a weak D call TRBD2 (6 bases). Between the trimmed V and J ends, which lost 4 bases and 7 bases, there was a span of 8 bases. Germline V gene data show CDR1 as GTSNPN and CDR2 as SVGIG (reference sequence). The CDR3 loop spans 11 amino acids. The CDR3 DNA follows: TGTGCCTGGATGGCGGGAAATGAGCAGTTCTTC. Protein product: CAWMAGNEQFF.

The CDR3 nucleotides are TGTGCCAGCAGCTTTACAAGATCTGTCTACGAGCAGTACTTC. Translating it yields CASSFTRSVYEQYF. V is TRBV7-2 and J is TRBJ2-7; D is unclear. The V and J ends lost 3 bases and 3 bases respectively, with 12 bases between them. This CDR3 spans 14 amino acids. From germline, CDR1 is SGHTA and CDR2 FQGNSA.

The V gene is TRBV9, the J gene TRBJ2-4; no clear D gene. Trimming removed 0 bases from V and 0 bases from J, with 7 bases in between. The CDR3 length is 15 residues. Germline CDR1 SGDLS, CDR2 YYNGEE. CDR3 nucleotides: TGTGCCAGCAGCGTAGATCCCCTAGCCAAAAACATTCAGTACTTC. It codes for CASSVDPLAKNIQYF.

About this clonotype: Germline and junction disagree at one end, which may indicate a read error. The gene calls are TRBV10-3 and TRBJ1-5; no firm D call. Per the germline V gene, CDR1 is ENHRY and CDR2 is SYGVKD. The CDR3 consists of 16 residues. The CDR3 coding sequence is TGTGCCATCAGTGAAAGAGGTAGGAGGTTCAATCAGACCCAGCATTTT. Encoded protein: CAISERGRRFNQTQHF.

This clonotype was counted between two and nine times. The V and J genes are TRBV28 and TRBJ2-7, with 11 bases aligning to TRBD2. CDR1 is MDHEN, CDR2 SYDVKM, per germline. This CDR3 has 19 residues. After removal of 1 base from V and 0 bases from J, the junction contained 11 bases not matched to a gene. CDR3 nucleotide sequence: TGTGCCAGCAGTTTATTCGGGGGCCCTACTAGCGGGAGCTCCTACGAGCAGTACTTC. This translates into CASSLFGGPTSGSSYEQYF.

The genes are TRBV30 and TRBJ2-1, with D maybe TRBD1 (5 bases). The V end lost 1 base, the J end lost 4 bases, and 17 bases lay between the germline ends. Germline V gene data show CDR1 as GTSNPN and CDR2 as SVGIG (reference sequence). The CDR3 is 16 amino acids. This CDR3 is CAWSEGSLPAYNEQFF. The DNA for the CDR3 is TGTGCCTGGAGTGAGGGGTCACTGCCAGCGTACAATGAGCAGTTCTTC.

In its sample, this clonotype was seen once. V gene TRBV20-1 combines with J gene TRBJ2-1; 9 bases map to TRBD2. The CDR3 totals 15 residues. V dropped 0 bases and J dropped 6; count of bases not matched to a gene: 6. Germline lookup yields CDR1 DFQATT and CDR2 SNEGSKA (reference sequence). CDR3 DNA sequence: TGCAGTGCTAGAGAGGTAGCGGGAGCCCGCAATGAGCAGTTCTTC. Its protein is CSAREVAGARNEQFF.

The chain has TRBV29-1 and TRBJ1-1; 9 bases fit TRBD1. The junction had 13 bases not matched to a gene; V was cut back by 7 bases and J by 7 bases. The CDR3 length is 14 residues. Germline lookup yields CDR1 SQVTM and CDR2 ANQGSEA. The CDR3 protein is CSALPPGQGLEAFF. The CDR3 coding sequence is TGCAGCGCCCTCCCCCCCGGACAGGGGCTTGAAGCTTTCTTT.

CDR3 nucleotide sequence: TGCGCCAGCAGCCAAGATTTAGGCGGGGCCTACAATGAGCAGTTCTTC. It yields the protein CASSQDLGGAYNEQFF. J is TRBJ2-1 and V is TRBV4-1; D possibly corresponds to TRBD2 (6 bases). V gave up 0 bases and J gave up 2 bases, with 11 bases separating them. Germline V CDR1 and CDR2: MGHRA, YSYEKL. CDR3 length: 16 residues.

This chain joins TRBV6-1 and TRBJ1-1, with D uncertain. Germline assignment: CDR1 MNHNS and CDR2 SASEGT. V was cut by 6 bases and J by 0 bases, with 14 bases left in between. This CDR3 is built from 15 residues. CDR3 sequence: CASSLDLPLNTEAFF. The CDR3, as DNA: TGTGCCAGCAGCCTCGACCTACCCCTGAACACTGAAGCTTTCTTT.

This clonotype has only one observation. The chain has TRBV7-9 and TRBJ2-1; 9 positions agree with TRBD1. The CDR3 loop spans 14 amino acids. The germline CDR1 and CDR2 sequences are SEHNR and FQNEAQ (reference sequence). V was clipped by 6 bases and J by 9 bases; unmatched bases: 9. Written as DNA, the CDR3 is TGTGCCAGCAGTGAACCACAGGGGGCTGGTGAGCAGTTCTTC. This sequence encodes CASSEPQGAGEQFF.

This chain connects TRBV19 to TRBJ2-3; 8 bases match TRBD2. Germline V gene data show CDR1 as LNHDA and CDR2 as SQIVND (reference sequence). The junction had 7 bases not matched to a gene; V was cut back by 8 bases and J by 3 bases. The CDR3 sequence is 14 residues long. The CDR3 DNA is TGTGCCAGTGCTTTGAGCGGGAGTACAGATACGCAGTATTTT. Its protein product is CASALSGSTDTQYF.

The chain carries TRBV19 and TRBJ2-1; the D gene is possibly TRBD1 (5 bases). CDR3 length equals 15 residues. Deletions cut 2 bases from V and 2 bases from J, with 10 bases between. The germline V gene has CDR1 LNHDA and CDR2 SQIVND (reference sequence). As DNA, the CDR3 is TGTGCCAGTAGTATAAATCCAGGGCCCTACAATGAGCAGTTCTTC. The encoded protein is CASSINPGPYNEQFF.

CDR3 amino acids: CATSSSGSYNEQFF. The CDR3 bases are TGTGCCACCTCGTCTAGCGGCTCCTACAATGAGCAGTTCTTC. The chain has TRBV19 and TRBJ2-1, with 7 bases matching TRBD2. Germline-derived CDR1 and CDR2 are LNHDA and SQIVND (reference sequence). There are 14 residues in the CDR3. With V trimmed by 10 bases and J by 0 bases, 6 bases remained unmatched.

The gene calls are TRBV29-1 and TRBJ2-5; possible D gene TRBD1, 5 bases. CDR3 size: 13 residues. In germline, CDR1 is SQVTM, CDR2 ANQGSEA. The V end lost 2 bases, the J end lost 1 base, and 8 bases lay between the germline ends. The CDR3 nucleotides read TGCAGCGTTGAATCGCAGGGCCAAGAGACCCAGTACTTC. This translates into CSVESQGQETQYF.

This chain joins TRBV19 and TRBJ2-1; 10 bases are shared with TRBD2. V shed 8 bases and J 3 bases; nucleotides not matched to a gene: 1. This CDR3 is 13 amino acids long. The germline V gene encodes CDR1 LNHDA and CDR2 SQIVND (reference sequence). CDR3 sequence reads: CASSSGSYNEQFF. The DNA for the CDR3 is TGTGCCAGTTCTAGCGGGAGCTACAATGAGCAGTTCTTC.

The chain uses TRBV4-3 and TRBJ2-5; TRBD2 matches 7 bases. The V gene end was trimmed by 0 bases and the J gene end by 5 bases; junction bases not matched to a gene: 9. The CDR3 has 16 residues. Germline V gives CDR1 LGHNA, CDR2 YSLEER. CDR3: CASSQDRGRGRETQYF. The CDR3 nucleotides read TGCGCCAGCAGCCAAGATCGGGGGAGGGGACGGGAGACCCAGTACTTC.

J is TRBJ2-1 and V is TRBV28, with 9 bases aligning to TRBD2. The germline CDR1 and CDR2 sequences are MDHEN and SYDVKM. Trimming cost V 2 bases and J 8 bases; bases outside gene matches: 10. The CDR3 has 16 residues. The CDR3 region is CASSLVLLAGRHEQFF. The CDR3 DNA reads as TGTGCCAGCAGTTTAGTCCTGCTAGCGGGAAGGCATGAGCAGTTCTTC.

The chain has TRBV5-1 and TRBJ1-1; D is unclear. Germline V gene sequence: CDR1 SGHRS, CDR2 YFSETQ. The CDR3 consists of 13 residues. V gave up 4 bases and J gave up 4 bases, with 11 bases separating them. As DNA, the CDR3 is TGCGCCAGCAGCAACGTTTACATCACTGAAGCTTTCTTT. As protein: CASSNVYITEAFF.

This rearrangement joins TRBV6-5 to TRBJ2-7; D not certain. The CDR3 is 10 residues long. V was shortened by 2 bases and J by 6 bases, with 2 bases between the two germline ends. CDR1 is MNHEY, CDR2 SVGAGI, per germline. Here the CDR3 DNA reads TGTGCCAGCAGTTACGGCGAGCAGTACTTC. It encodes CASSYGEQYF.

This clonotype occurred a few times. The chain has TRBV28 and TRBJ2-7; TRBD2 is a possible D gene (5 bases). CDR3 size: 11 residues. The V end lost 5 bases, the J end lost 6 bases, and 8 bases lay between the germline ends. Germline V lookup: CDR1 MDHEN, CDR2 SYDVKM. The CDR3 loop reads CASSPAGEQYF. DNA of the CDR3: TGTGCCAGCAGTCCCGCGGGCGAGCAGTACTTC.

The chain combines TRBV10-1 with TRBJ2-5, with a possible D match to TRBD2 (5 bases). This CDR3 contains 13 residues. Per the germline V gene, CDR1 is WNHNN and CDR2 is SYGVQD (reference sequence). V lost 7 bases and J 4 bases, leaving 13 bases between the germline ends. The DNA for the CDR3 is TGCGCCAGCATCTGCTGCGGGCTAGAGACCCAGTACTTC. Translation: CASICCGLETQYF.

The rearrangement uses TRBV3-1 and TRBJ2-2, with 10 nucleotides matching TRBD2. Germline V gene lookup returns CDR1 LGHDT and CDR2 YNNKEL (reference sequence). The CDR3 is made up of 18 amino acids. The ends lost 3 bases at V and 0 bases at J; junction bases unmatched: 7. The CDR3 reads CASSQLPGLASNTGELFF. The CDR3 DNA follows: TGTGCCAGCAGCCAGCTTCCGGGACTAGCGTCGAACACCGGGGAGCTGTTTTTT.

This clonotype was seen just once. The CDR3 loop is CATRPLDSTYGYTF. In DNA, the CDR3 is TGTGCCACCCGTCCCCTCGACAGTACCTATGGCTACACCTTC. V is TRBV27 and J is TRBJ1-2, with D tentatively TRBD1 (5 bases). The CDR3 runs 14 residues. Trimming cost V 10 bases and J 4 bases, with 19 bases left between them. From germline, CDR1 is MNHEY and CDR2 SMNVEV (reference sequence).